The 18 T cell receptor beta chains below come from one sample, sequenced in a study of T cell responses to AZD1222 COVID-19 vaccine. Produced via immunoSEQ multiplex PCR; TCRdb's table is partial and in-frame only. The data contain some 150,000 clones, under 95% of them singletons. The sequences come from peripheral blood, collected on day 0 of MenACWY control vaccination. The receptors stem from an adult in good health.

A single count supports this clone. This rearrangement joins TRBV5-1 to TRBJ1-4, with a weak D call TRBD1 (6 bases). V lost 0 bases to trimming and J lost 8 bases, with 8 bases between them. There are 13 residues in the CDR3. Germline V CDR1 and CDR2: SGHRS, YFSETQ. The CDR3 loop reads CASSLAGTEKLFF. The CDR3 DNA sequence: TGCGCCAGCAGCTTGGCCGGGACAGAAAAACTGTTTTTT.

The J gene is TRBJ2-5, the V gene TRBV28, with D unclear. This CDR3 spans 14 amino acids. V gave up 5 bases and J gave up 2 bases, with 12 bases separating them. CDR1 and CDR2 from the germline V gene are MDHEN and SYDVKM. The CDR3 nucleotides read TGTGCCAGCAGTCTCCTGGCAGTACAAGAGACCCAGTACTTC. It is translated as CASSLLAVQETQYF.

The chain joins TRBV19 to TRBJ2-2; D unresolved. Germline V gives CDR1 LNHDA, CDR2 SQIVND (reference sequence). CDR3 length: 15 amino acids. V gave up 8 bases and J gave up 4 bases, with 17 bases separating them. CDR3 DNA: TGTGCCAGTTCCGCTACTACAGTTCCCACCGGGGAGCTGTTTTTT. It is translated as CASSATTVPTGELFF.

CDR3 sequence (DNA): TGCGCCAGCAGCCTTGGACAGGGTGTCCACGTCCTGACTTTC. Protein product: CASSLGQGVHVLTF. The chain employs TRBV4-1 and TRBJ2-6; the match to TRBD1 covers 8 bases. Germline V gene sequence: CDR1 MGHRA, CDR2 YSYEKL. The trim removed 4 bases at V and 11 bases at J, leaving 7 bases unmatched. The CDR3 is 14 amino acids.

This chain connects TRBV2 to TRBJ2-1; 11 nucleotides agree with TRBD2. Trimming at V came to 8 bases and at J to 5 bases, leaving 8 bases not matched to a gene. Germline V gene sequence: CDR1 SNHLY, CDR2 FYNNEI. This CDR3 contains 15 residues. The CDR3 DNA follows: TGTGCCAGCGTCCCCGGGACTAGCGGCGACAATGAGCAGTTCTTC. This sequence encodes CASVPGTSGDNEQFF.

The CDR3 region has the DNA TGTGCCAGCAGCAAAGGTGGGCCAAACCCTCGGGGTAACTATGGCTACACCTTC. Translated, it gives CASSKGGPNPRGNYGYTF. The chain employs TRBV21-1 and TRBJ1-2. TRBV21-1 is a known pseudogene. This CDR3 comprises 18 residues.

Note on this clone: The same CDR3 is also encoded by other DNA sequences in this sample. V and J are TRBV14 and TRBJ1-2, with 7 bases matching TRBD1. V gave up 1 base and J gave up 0 bases; unmatched junction bases: 2. Per the germline V gene, CDR1 is SGHDN and CDR2 is FVKESK. The CDR3 has 15 residues. The CDR3 here is CASSQGTGANYGYTF. Written as DNA, the CDR3 is TGTGCCAGCAGCCAAGGGACAGGAGCTAACTATGGCTACACCTTC.

The chain links TRBV7-2 to TRBJ1-1; D ambiguous. V was trimmed by 3 bases and J by 1 base, leaving 12 bases between them. The CDR3 runs to 15 residues. The germline V gene has CDR1 SGHTA and CDR2 FQGNSA. The CDR3 spells CASSFQPGWNTEAFF. In DNA form, the CDR3 reads TGTGCCAGCAGCTTCCAGCCAGGCTGGAACACTGAAGCTTTCTTT.

The CDR3 DNA is TGTGCCAGTAGCGGGGATAGGGGGCTTCTTAAGCGGTATGAGCAGTTCTTC. This translates into CASSGDRGLLKRYEQFF. V is TRBV19 and J is TRBJ2-1; 7 nucleotides match TRBD1. Germline CDR1 is LNHDA and CDR2 is SQIVND (reference sequence). The CDR3 sequence is 17 residues long. Trimming took 6 bases from V and 8 from J; bases not matched to a gene: 19.

V is TRBV28 and J is TRBJ1-5; 7 bases are shared with TRBD1. After removal of 5 bases from V and 5 bases from J, the junction contained 21 bases not matched to a gene. CDR1 MDHEN and CDR2 SYDVKM come from the germline V gene. The CDR3 has 19 residues. CDR3 bases: TGTGCCAGCAGTCCACAATCCCGGGACAGCGAATGGGGGCATCAGCCCCAGCATTTT. It codes for CASSPQSRDSEWGHQPQHF.

The chain joins TRBV4-3 to TRBJ2-7; TRBD1 aligns across 9 bases. The V gene's germline CDR1 is LGHNA and CDR2 YSLEER. V trimming: 1 base; J trimming: 5 bases; junction bases outside the gene matches: 6. The CDR3 runs 15 residues. In DNA form, the CDR3 reads TGCGCCAGCAGCCAAGGGGGGGACAGGGTTCACGAGCAGTACTTC. Translation: CASSQGGDRVHEQYF.

This clone showed up just once. The chain has TRBV24-1 and TRBJ2-7; D might be TRBD1 or TRBD2, each matching 5 bases. The CDR3 extends over 15 amino acids. Germline-derived CDR1 and CDR2 are KGHDR and SFDVKD. V was cut by 7 bases and J by 6 bases, with 21 bases left in between. The DNA for the CDR3 is TGTGCCACCAGAGCTAAACGGGACGACCCGATCGAGCAGTACTTC. The encoded protein is CATRAKRDDPIEQYF.

V and J are TRBV27 and TRBJ2-7, with 7 positions matching TRBD1. J gave up 3 bases and V 5 bases, and 4 bases lay outside the gene matches. There are 13 residues in the CDR3. From germline, CDR1 is MNHEY and CDR2 SMNVEV (reference sequence). CDR3 sequence reads: CASSHGQVYEQYF. The DNA for the CDR3 is TGTGCCAGCAGTCATGGACAGGTCTACGAGCAGTACTTC.

The chain joins TRBV27 to TRBJ2-5; D unclear. V lost 4 bases, J lost 9 bases, and 12 bases lay in between. CDR1 MNHEY and CDR2 SMNVEV come from the germline V gene (reference sequence). This CDR3 region has 12 residues. For the CDR3, the DNA is TGTGCCAGCAGTTCCAACCGCGTAGCCCAGTACTTC. Amino acids: CASSSNRVAQYF.

In this sample, this clone turned up once. The V and J genes are TRBV9 and TRBJ1-2; TRBD1 aligns across 7 bases. The V and J ends lost 2 bases and 3 bases, in that order; junction bases with no gene match: 1. CDR1 SGDLS and CDR2 YYNGEE come from the germline V gene. This CDR3 spans 13 amino acids. The CDR3 DNA reads TGTGCCAGCAGCGTGGGACAGTACTATGGCTACACCTTC. This translates into CASSVGQYYGYTF. The variable domain in full, completed from reference TRBV9 and TRBJ1-2, reads DSGVTQTPKHLITATGQRVTLRCSPRSGDLSVYWYQQSLDQGLQFLIQYYNGEERAKGNILERFSAQQFPDLHSELNLSSLELGDSALYFCASSVGQYYGYTFGSGTRLTVV.

J is TRBJ2-1 and V is TRBV7-8; 14 positions agree with TRBD2. CDR3 length equals 18 residues. From germline, CDR1 is SGHVS and CDR2 FQNEAQ. V lost 4 bases and J lost 7; bases outside the gene matches: 12. The CDR3 spells CASSSPGLAGEGINEQFF. CDR3 DNA sequence: TGTGCCAGCAGCTCCCCGGGACTAGCGGGAGAAGGCATAAATGAGCAGTTCTTC.

The chain employs TRBV7-3 and TRBJ2-2, with D hard to call. CDR3 length: 15 amino acids. Trimming cost V 5 bases and J 3 bases, with 13 bases left between them. Germline V gene lookup returns CDR1 SGHTA and CDR2 FQGTGA. CDR3 loop: CASSPVLAHTGELFF. CDR3 DNA sequence: TGTGCCAGCAGCCCAGTCTTGGCCCACACCGGGGAGCTGTTTTTT.

This rearrangement joins TRBV18 to TRBJ1-6; 8 bases are a match to TRBD1. CDR1 is KGHSH, CDR2 LQKENI, per germline. V lost 3 bases, J lost 8 bases, and 0 bases stayed unmatched. CDR3 size: 13 residues. The CDR3 here is CASSPTGDSPLHF. In DNA, the CDR3 is TGTGCCAGCTCACCGACAGGGGATTCACCCCTCCACTTT.